This entry concerns a single T cell receptor beta chain. Antigen: not known. Unrecorded immune exposure was likely among donors, who were nominally healthy when sampled. The data were obtained in a study of cytomegalovirus exposure and HLA in healthy donors. In the study overall: Roughly 80 million unique TCRs from HLA-typed donors made up an early data release. Study-wide findings and caveats: The sole available immune exposure information was CMV serostatus. The productive fraction for most TCR beta V segments was about 90% or about 30% in an earlier analysis.

The CDR3 consists of 15 residues. Trimming removed 0 bases at V and 4 bases at J, with 10 bases between. The germline gives CDR1 LGHNA, CDR2 YNFKEQ. This PCR relied on a set of 60 Vbeta primers and 13 Jbeta primers. Sequenced by immunoSEQ multiplex PCR; TCRdb stores in-frame clones only, minus some. This repertoire shows about 160,000 clones, approximately 74% found once; its top ten account for over 2.5%. The chain couples TRBV4-2 to TRBJ1-5, with D unclear. The material sequenced was PBMCs. The clonotype was recovered from a woman in her thirties in good health and CMV-seronegative. CDR3 in DNA: TGTGCCAGCAGCCAAGATAGAGGCTTTAATCAGCCCCAGCATTTT. The encoded protein is CASSQDRGFNQPQHF.